The 5 T cell receptor beta chains listed next were all sequenced from one sample in a study of T cells in Graves' hyperthyroidism and ophthalmopathy. From RNA transcripts, TCR beta CDR3 regions were amplified. A first-round RT-PCR of the TCR CDR3 used the HTBI primer set. TCRdb reprocessed the multiplex PCR reads with MiXCR, giving one entry per CDR3 protein. This sample yields 600,000 to 700,000 distinct CDR3 sequences, of which about 15% are seen a single time; about 3.9% belongs to the top ten. Sequencing was carried out using blood. The receptors derive from a middle-aged woman with Graves' ophthalmopathy.

In the case of this clonotype: This may come from a read error, since a much larger clone is one base off. The J gene is TRBJ1-2, the V gene TRBV6-5, with D possibly TRBD1 on 5 matching bases. Germline assignment: CDR1 MNHEY and CDR2 SVGAGI. Trimming took off 2 bases at V and 5 bases at J, with 15 bases between the two ends. CDR3 length equals 15 residues. The CDR3 sequence: CASSYDLGPFYGYTF. The DNA of the CDR3 is TGTGCCAGCAGTTACGACCTGGGGCCGTTTTATGGCTACACCTTC.

This clonotype has a count of ten or more. The chain links TRBV27 to TRBJ2-7; 9 bases fit TRBD1. Losses at the gene ends were 5 bases for V and 6 bases for J; bases not matched to a gene: 11. Looked up from germline, CDR1 is MNHEY and CDR2 is SMNVEV (reference sequence). The CDR3 runs to 15 residues. As DNA, the CDR3 is TGTGCCAGCAGTCGACTGTCCGGGACAGGGTTCGAGCAGTACTTC. Residues: CASSRLSGTGFEQYF.

This clonotype appeared many times. The chain uses TRBV20-1 and TRBJ2-7; 11 bases fit TRBD1. Germline CDR1 and CDR2: DFQATT and SNEGSKA (reference sequence). CDR3 length equals 14 residues. The ends lost 3 bases at V and 3 bases at J; junction bases unmatched: 4. CDR3 residues: CSARGDRGNYEQYF. The CDR3 DNA reads TGCAGTGCTAGGGGGGACAGGGGGAACTACGAGCAGTACTTC.

This clonotype was seen a few times. This chain joins TRBV20-1 and TRBJ2-3; D unclear. The CDR3 runs to 15 residues. V was pared by 1 base and J by 2 bases, with 13 bases between. Germline V CDR1 and CDR2: DFQATT, SNEGSKA (reference sequence). As DNA, the CDR3 is TGCAGTGCTAGAGGTCTCCTTGACAACACAGATACGCAGTATTTT. It codes for CSARGLLDNTDTQYF.

This clonotype was seen many times. V usage is TRBV29-1 and J usage is TRBJ1-2, with 7 bases lining up with TRBD1. Germline lookup yields CDR1 SQVTM and CDR2 ANQGSEA. The CDR3 loop spans 13 amino acids. The J segment lost 4 bases and the V segment lost 6 bases, leaving 8 bases of the junction unmatched. The CDR3 DNA sequence: TGCAGCGTCCGAACCGGGACAGTCTATGGCTACACCTTC. It yields the protein CSVRTGTVYGYTF.